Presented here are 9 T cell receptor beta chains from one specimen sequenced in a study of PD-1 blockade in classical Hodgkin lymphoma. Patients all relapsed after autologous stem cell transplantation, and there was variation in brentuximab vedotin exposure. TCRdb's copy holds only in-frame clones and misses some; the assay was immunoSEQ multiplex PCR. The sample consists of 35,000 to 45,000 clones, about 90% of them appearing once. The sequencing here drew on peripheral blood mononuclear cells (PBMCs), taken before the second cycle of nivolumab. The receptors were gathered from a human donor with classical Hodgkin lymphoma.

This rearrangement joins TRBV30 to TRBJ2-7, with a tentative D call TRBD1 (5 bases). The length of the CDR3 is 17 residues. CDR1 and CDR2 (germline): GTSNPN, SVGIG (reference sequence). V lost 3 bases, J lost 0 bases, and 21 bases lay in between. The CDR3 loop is CAWSPRAAGSLSYEQYF. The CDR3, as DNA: TGTGCCTGGAGCCCTAGGGCCGCAGGGTCCCTCTCCTACGAGCAGTACTTC.

The CDR3 spells CASSFIAGVGDTQYF. CDR3 nucleotides: TGTGCCAGCAGCTTTATAGCGGGAGTGGGAGATACGCAGTATTTT. The gene calls are TRBV7-3 and TRBJ2-3; 9 bases align to TRBD2. The CDR3 has 15 amino acids. CDR1 is SGHTA and CDR2 is FQGTGA in the germline V gene. Losses at the gene ends were 3 bases for V and 5 bases for J; bases not matched to a gene: 6.

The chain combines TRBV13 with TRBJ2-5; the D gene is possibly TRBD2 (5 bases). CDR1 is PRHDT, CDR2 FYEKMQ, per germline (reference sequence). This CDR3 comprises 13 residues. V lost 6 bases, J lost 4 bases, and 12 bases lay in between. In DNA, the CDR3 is TGTGCCAGCAGTCCGGGAAGAATAGAGACCCAGTACTTC. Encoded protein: CASSPGRIETQYF.

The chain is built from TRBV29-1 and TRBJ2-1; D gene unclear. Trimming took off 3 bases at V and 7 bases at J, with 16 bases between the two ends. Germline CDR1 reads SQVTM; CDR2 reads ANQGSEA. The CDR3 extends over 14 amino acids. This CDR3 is CSVDPRANGNEQFF. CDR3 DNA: TGCAGCGTTGACCCCCGGGCCAACGGGAATGAGCAGTTCTTC.

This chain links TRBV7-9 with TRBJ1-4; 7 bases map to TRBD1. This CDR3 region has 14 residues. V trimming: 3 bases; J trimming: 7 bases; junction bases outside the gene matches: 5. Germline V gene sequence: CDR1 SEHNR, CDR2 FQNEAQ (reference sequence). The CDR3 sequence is CASSLTRTGEKLFF. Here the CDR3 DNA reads TGTGCCAGCAGCTTGACCAGGACAGGTGAAAAACTGTTTTTT. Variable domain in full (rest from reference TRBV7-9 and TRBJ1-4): DTGVSQNPRHKITKRGQNVTFRCDPISEHNRLYWYRQTLGQGPEFLTYFQNEAQLEKSRLLSDRFSAERPKGSFSTLEIQRTEQGDSAMYLCASSLTRTGEKLFFGSGTQLSVL.

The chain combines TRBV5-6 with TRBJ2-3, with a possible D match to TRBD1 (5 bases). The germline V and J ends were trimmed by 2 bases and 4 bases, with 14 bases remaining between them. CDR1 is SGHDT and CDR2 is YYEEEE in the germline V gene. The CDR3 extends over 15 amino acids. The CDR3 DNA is TGTGCCAGCAGCTTCGGACCAGTAGGGGCAGATACGCAGTATTTT. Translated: CASSFGPVGADTQYF.

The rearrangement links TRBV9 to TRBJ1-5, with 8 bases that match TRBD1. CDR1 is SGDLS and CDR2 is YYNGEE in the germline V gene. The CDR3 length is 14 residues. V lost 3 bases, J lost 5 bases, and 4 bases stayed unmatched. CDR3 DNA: TGTGCCAGCAGCGGGACAGGGATTTATCAGCCCCAGCATTTT. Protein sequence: CASSGTGIYQPQHF.

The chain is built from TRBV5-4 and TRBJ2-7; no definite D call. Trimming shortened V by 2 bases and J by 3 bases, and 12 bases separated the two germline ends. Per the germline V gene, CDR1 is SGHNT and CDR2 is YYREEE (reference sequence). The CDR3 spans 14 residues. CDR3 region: CASSFRTELYEQYF. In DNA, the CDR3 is TGTGCCAGCAGCTTTCGGACGGAGCTCTACGAGCAGTACTTC.

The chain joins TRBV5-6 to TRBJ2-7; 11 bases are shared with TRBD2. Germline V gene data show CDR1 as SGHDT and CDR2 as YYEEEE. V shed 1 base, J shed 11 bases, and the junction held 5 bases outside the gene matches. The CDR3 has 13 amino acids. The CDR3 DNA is TGTGCCAGCAGCTTGAGGGGACTAGCGGAGAAGTACTTC. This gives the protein CASSLRGLAEKYF.